The sequence of this T cell receptor (beta chain) was determined in a study of radiotherapy plus CTLA-4 blockade in lung cancer. Assay: immunoSEQ multiplex PCR; the TCRdb copy retains only in-frame clones and omits some. The data contain about 90,000 clones, 55% to 75% of them seen just once; the ten biggest clones take up about an eighth. The clonotype was recovered from a human donor with non-small cell lung cancer that progressed on radiotherapy plus ipilimumab. Sequenced here: peripheral blood, sampled from a patient treated with radiotherapy plus ipilimumab.

The CDR3 region is CASSVSREATYEQYF. The CDR3 DNA reads as TGTGCCAGCAGCGTATCACGGGAGGCCACCTACGAGCAGTACTTC. V usage is TRBV9 and J usage is TRBJ2-7; 7 nucleotides match TRBD2. The CDR3 covers 15 residues. Germline V lookup: CDR1 SGDLS, CDR2 YYNGEE. The J segment lost 2 bases and the V segment lost 1 base, leaving 6 bases of the junction unmatched.